These 21 T cell receptor beta chains were all obtained from the same sample, sequenced in a study of identifying expanded T cells in peripheral blood. Profiled with immunoSEQ multiplex PCR; TCRdb holds only in-frame clones, not every one. Among about 130,000 clones listed, 86% were seen once. The sequencing sample was made of blood. The receptors stem from a person aged 18 to 75 in good health.

The chain links TRBV6-5 to TRBJ2-2; the D is unclear. V lost 6 bases and J lost 7, with 9 bases in between. The CDR3 has 12 residues. Germline values: CDR1 MNHEY, CDR2 SVGAGI. CDR3 coding DNA: TGTGCCAGCAGGTGGGCGAACGGGGAGCTGTTTTTT. It translates to CASRWANGELFF.

The V and J genes are TRBV5-1 and TRBJ2-2, with 8 bases fitting TRBD1. CDR1 and CDR2 (germline): SGHRS, YFSETQ. The V and J ends lost 6 bases and 5 bases, in that order; junction bases with no gene match: 9. This CDR3 region has 15 residues. The CDR3 is CASTLQGENTGELFF. CDR3 sequence (DNA): TGCGCCAGCACGCTACAGGGGGAAAATACCGGGGAGCTGTTTTTT.

The V call is TRBV11-1, the J call TRBJ2-7, with D maybe TRBD1 (6 bases). This CDR3 comprises 15 residues. CDR1 is SGHAT and CDR2 is FQDESV in the germline V gene (reference sequence). Trimming took off 5 bases at V and 5 bases at J, with 19 bases between the two ends. The CDR3 reads CASSPPRRGTDEQYF. CDR3 sequence (DNA): TGTGCCAGCAGCCCCCCCCGAAGGGGGACGGACGAGCAGTACTTC.

The chain uses TRBV7-8 and TRBJ2-2; tentatively, D is TRBD1 (5 bases). The length of the CDR3 is 16 residues. Between the trimmed V and J ends, which lost 0 bases and 2 bases, there was a span of 10 bases. The germline CDR1 and CDR2 sequences are SGHVS and FQNEAQ. DNA of the CDR3: TGTGCCAGCAGCTTAGCTGCAGGGCCCAACACCGGGGAGCTGTTTTTT. It translates to CASSLAAGPNTGELFF.

The chain combines TRBV13 with TRBJ1-1; 8 nucleotides match TRBD1. V gave up 5 bases and J gave up 4 bases; unmatched junction bases: 6. Germline values: CDR1 PRHDT, CDR2 FYEKMQ (reference sequence). The CDR3 spans 14 residues. CDR3 sequence reads: CASSGHGQGTEAFF. Here the CDR3 DNA reads TGTGCCAGCAGCGGGCACGGACAGGGCACTGAAGCTTTCTTT.

The V and J genes are TRBV28 and TRBJ2-1, with 7 bases aligning to TRBD2. V shed 4 bases and J 7 bases; nucleotides not matched to a gene: 13. From germline, CDR1 is MDHEN and CDR2 SYDVKM. The CDR3 consists of 16 residues. CDR3 residues: CASSSAGEGVENEQFF. Written as DNA, the CDR3 is TGTGCCAGCAGTTCTGCGGGAGAGGGAGTAGAGAATGAGCAGTTCTTC. Full variable domain (outside the CDR3, taken from reference TRBV28 and TRBJ2-1): DVKVTQSSRYLVKRTGEKVFLECVQDMDHENMFWYRQDPGLGLRLIYFSYDVKMKEKGDIPEGYSVSREKKERFSLILESASTNQTSMYLCASSSAGEGVENEQFFGPGTRLTVL.

The chain is built from TRBV19 and TRBJ2-3, with D uncertain. Germline lookup yields CDR1 LNHDA and CDR2 SQIVND (reference sequence). The CDR3 consists of 11 residues. The ends were cut back, 3 bases at V and 4 bases at J, with 2 bases in the middle. CDR3 residues: CASSISDTQYF. CDR3 bases: TGTGCCAGTAGTATTTCAGATACGCAGTATTTT.

This chain links TRBV18 with TRBJ1-2, with D hard to call. Trimming stripped 2 bases from V and 4 bases from J, with 14 bases between. The germline V gene encodes CDR1 KGHSH and CDR2 LQKENI. The CDR3 consists of 15 residues. The CDR3 sequence is CASSPSLNSAYGYTF. DNA for the CDR3: TGTGCCAGCTCACCAAGCCTTAACAGCGCCTATGGCTACACCTTC.

This clone appeared a few times. J is TRBJ1-5 and V is TRBV30; no clear D gene. Germline V gives CDR1 GTSNPN, CDR2 SVGIG (reference sequence). V lost 2 bases and J lost 0, with 11 bases in between. The CDR3 has 15 residues. The CDR3 nucleotides are TGTGCCTGGAGTTGGGGTCAGAATAGCAATCAGCCCCAGCATTTT. Its protein product is CAWSWGQNSNQPQHF.

There are a few counts of this clone. The genes are TRBV7-2 and TRBJ2-7, with D tentatively TRBD2 (5 bases). This CDR3 is 13 amino acids long. Trimming stripped 1 base from V and 9 bases from J, with 13 bases between. Germline-derived CDR1 and CDR2 are SGHTA and FQGNSA. For the CDR3, the DNA is TGTGCCAGCAGCTTAGAGTCGGGGAGAGGGCAGTACTTC. This sequence encodes CASSLESGRGQYF. Combining the CDR3 with reference TRBV7-2 and TRBJ2-7 gives the whole variable domain GAGVSQSPSNKVTEKGKDVELRCDPISGHTALYWYRQSLGQGLEFLIYFQGNSAPDKSGLPSDRFSAERTGGSVSTLTIQRTQQEDSAVYLCASSLESGRGQYFGPGTRLTVT.

This sequence joins TRBV7-2 and TRBJ1-3, with 8 nucleotides matching TRBD1. With 3 bases clipped from V and 2 bases from J, the junction kept 0 bases outside the gene matches. CDR1 SGHTA and CDR2 FQGNSA come from the germline V gene. The CDR3 totals 14 residues. CDR3 sequence (DNA): TGTGCCAGCAGCTTGGACAGGGCTGGAAACACCATATATTTT. Its protein product is CASSLDRAGNTIYF.

This rearrangement joins TRBV5-1 to TRBJ2-3, with D possibly TRBD1 on 5 matching bases. The germline V and J ends were trimmed by 0 bases and 5 bases, with 7 bases remaining between them. The CDR3 spans 13 residues. CDR1 and CDR2 from the germline V gene are SGHRS and YFSETQ. The CDR3: CASSLGGQDTQYF. The CDR3, as DNA: TGCGCCAGCAGCTTGGGAGGACAAGATACGCAGTATTTT. Full variable domain (outside the CDR3, taken from reference TRBV5-1 and TRBJ2-3): KAGVTQTPRYLIKTRGQQVTLSCSPISGHRSVSWYQQTPGQGLQFLFEYFSETQRNKGNFPGRFSGRQFSNSRSEMNVSTLELGDSALYLCASSLGGQDTQYFGPGTRLTVL.

The rearrangement uses TRBV5-1 and TRBJ1-4, with TRBD1 matching 7 bases. This CDR3 contains 17 residues. The ends lost 0 bases at V and 8 bases at J; junction bases unmatched: 13. Germline V gene sequence: CDR1 SGHRS, CDR2 YFSETQ. CDR3 sequence: CASSLGGTANFGEKLFF. The CDR3 nucleotides read TGCGCCAGCAGCTTGGGGGGGACAGCCAACTTTGGGGAAAAACTGTTTTTT.

This chain joins TRBV5-4 and TRBJ2-2; TRBD2 matches 8 bases. Germline CDR1 and CDR2: SGHNT and YYREEE (reference sequence). The CDR3 consists of 17 residues. The J segment lost 5 bases and the V segment lost 3 bases, leaving 12 bases of the junction unmatched. CDR3 region: CASSSITAGTRTGELFF. DNA of the CDR3: TGTGCCAGCAGCTCCATAACAGCCGGGACTAGAACCGGGGAGCTGTTTTTT.

The chain couples TRBV6-1 to TRBJ2-7, with TRBD2 matching 12 bases. The CDR3 consists of 17 residues. The germline gives CDR1 MNHNS, CDR2 SASEGT. With 2 bases clipped from V and 3 bases from J, the junction kept 8 bases outside the gene matches. In nucleotides, the CDR3 is TGTGCCAGCAGTGAATTGTTGGCTAGCGGGGGGGGCTACGAGCAGTACTTC. Translating it yields CASSELLASGGGYEQYF.

Concerning this clone itself: The sample holds other DNA sequences that translate to the same CDR3. V usage is TRBV28 and J usage is TRBJ2-7; no clear D. V dropped 1 base and J dropped 2 bases, with 3 bases sitting between them. In germline, CDR1 is MDHEN, CDR2 SYDVKM. This CDR3 is built from 12 residues. The CDR3 spells CASSLSTYEQYF. In DNA form, the CDR3 reads TGTGCCAGCAGTTTATCAACCTACGAGCAGTACTTC.

This chain links TRBV7-9 with TRBJ1-1; D not resolved. CDR1 SEHNR and CDR2 FQNEAQ come from the germline V gene (reference sequence). The CDR3 covers 12 residues. V was clipped by 8 bases and J by 3 bases, with 10 bases between them. The CDR3 region has the DNA TGTGCCAGCGGAACCTACGACACTGAAGCTTTCTTT. It translates to CASGTYDTEAFF.

DNA for the CDR3: TGCGCCAGCAGTGTGGACAGGGTCGCCGGGGAGCTGTTTTTT. Protein: CASSVDRVAGELFF. J is TRBJ2-2 and V is TRBV10-1; 8 nucleotides align to TRBD1. In germline, CDR1 is WNHNN, CDR2 SYGVQD (reference sequence). The V and J ends lost 4 bases and 6 bases, in that order; junction bases with no gene match: 4. The CDR3 runs to 14 residues.

This clone is termed medium-sized (0.01 to 0.1%). V and J are TRBV6-5 and TRBJ2-7; D unclear. This CDR3 is 14 amino acids long. Germline lookup yields CDR1 MNHEY and CDR2 SVGAGI. The CDR3 bases are TGTGTCACACGGTCCCCCAGCGAGGCCTACGAGCAGTACTTC. Protein sequence: CVTRSPSEAYEQYF.

V and J are TRBV11-2 and TRBJ2-7; TRBD1 matches at 7 bases. Germline lookup yields CDR1 SGHAT and CDR2 FQNNGV. The CDR3 is 13 residues long. The ends lost 6 bases at V and 1 base at J; junction bases unmatched: 3. CDR3 DNA: TGTGCCAGCAGGGAGACAGGGTCCTACGAGCAGTACTTC. Amino acids: CASRETGSYEQYF.

J is TRBJ1-2 and V is TRBV5-5; perhaps TRBD1 as D (6 bases). V lost 0 bases, J lost 3 bases, and 9 bases lay in between. The germline V gene encodes CDR1 SGHKS and CDR2 YYEKEE (reference sequence). The CDR3 extends over 14 amino acids. The CDR3 sequence is CASSLVGGDYGYTF. DNA for the CDR3: TGTGCCAGCAGCTTGGTAGGGGGGGACTATGGCTACACCTTC.